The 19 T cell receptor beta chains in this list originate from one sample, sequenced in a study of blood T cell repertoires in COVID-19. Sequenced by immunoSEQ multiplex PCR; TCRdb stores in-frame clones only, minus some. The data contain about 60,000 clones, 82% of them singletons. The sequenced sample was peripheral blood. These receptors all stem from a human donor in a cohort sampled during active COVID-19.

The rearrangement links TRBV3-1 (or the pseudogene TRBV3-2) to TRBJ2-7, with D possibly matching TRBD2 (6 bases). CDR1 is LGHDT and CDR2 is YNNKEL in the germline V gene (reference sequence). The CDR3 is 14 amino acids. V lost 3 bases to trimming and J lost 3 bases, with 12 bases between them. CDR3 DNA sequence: TGTGCCAGCAGCCAGGAACCCGGGAGCTACGAGCAGTACTTC. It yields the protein CASSQEPGSYEQYF.

In DNA, the CDR3 is TGTGCCAGCAGCTTACGTGGGGACAGGGGGACCCAGTACTTC. Translated: CASSLRGDRGTQYF. The V gene is TRBV7-2, the J gene TRBJ2-5; 10 nucleotides line up with TRBD1. Germline V lookup: CDR1 SGHTA, CDR2 FQGNSA. Trimming removed 2 bases from V and 7 bases from J; junction bases left unmatched: 4. This CDR3 is 14 amino acids long.

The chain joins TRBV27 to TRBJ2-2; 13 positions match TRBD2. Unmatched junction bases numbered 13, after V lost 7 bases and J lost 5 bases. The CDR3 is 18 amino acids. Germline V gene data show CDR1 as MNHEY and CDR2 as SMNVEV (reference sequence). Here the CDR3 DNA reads TGTGCCAGCATCGCCTGGACTAGCGGGGGCCTGGGGACCGGGGAGCTGTTTTTT. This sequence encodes CASIAWTSGGLGTGELFF.

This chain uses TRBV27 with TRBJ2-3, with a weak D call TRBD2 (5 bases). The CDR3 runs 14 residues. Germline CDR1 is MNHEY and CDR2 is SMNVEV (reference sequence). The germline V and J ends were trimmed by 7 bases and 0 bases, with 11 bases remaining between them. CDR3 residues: CASKIRTSTDTQYF. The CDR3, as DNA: TGTGCCAGCAAAATAAGGACTAGCACAGATACGCAGTATTTT.

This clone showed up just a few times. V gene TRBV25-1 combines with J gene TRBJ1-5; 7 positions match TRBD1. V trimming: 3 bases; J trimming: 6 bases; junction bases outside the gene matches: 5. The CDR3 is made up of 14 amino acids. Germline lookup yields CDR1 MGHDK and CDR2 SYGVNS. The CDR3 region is CASSETGTTQPQHF. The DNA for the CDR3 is TGTGCCAGCAGTGAGACAGGGACGACTCAGCCCCAGCATTTT.

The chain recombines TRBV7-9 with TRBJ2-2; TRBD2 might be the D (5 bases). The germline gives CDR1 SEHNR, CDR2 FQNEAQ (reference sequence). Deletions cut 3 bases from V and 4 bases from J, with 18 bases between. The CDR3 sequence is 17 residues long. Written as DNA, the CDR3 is TGTGCCAGCAGCTTTCTAGGGCGGGCCCGTAGCACCGGGGAGCTGTTTTTT. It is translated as CASSFLGRARSTGELFF.

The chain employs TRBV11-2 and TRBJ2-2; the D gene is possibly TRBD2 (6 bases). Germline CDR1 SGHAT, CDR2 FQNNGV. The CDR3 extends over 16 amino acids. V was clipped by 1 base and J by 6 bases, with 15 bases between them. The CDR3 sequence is CASSLGRVKRAGELFF. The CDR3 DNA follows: TGTGCCAGCAGCTTAGGGAGGGTCAAGCGCGCCGGGGAGCTGTTTTTT.

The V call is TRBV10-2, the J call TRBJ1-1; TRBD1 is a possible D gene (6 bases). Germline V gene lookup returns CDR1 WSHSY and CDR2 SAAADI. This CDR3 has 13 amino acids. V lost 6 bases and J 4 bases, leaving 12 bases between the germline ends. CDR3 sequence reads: CASRDEQGTEAFF. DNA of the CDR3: TGCGCCAGCAGAGACGAACAGGGCACTGAAGCTTTCTTT.

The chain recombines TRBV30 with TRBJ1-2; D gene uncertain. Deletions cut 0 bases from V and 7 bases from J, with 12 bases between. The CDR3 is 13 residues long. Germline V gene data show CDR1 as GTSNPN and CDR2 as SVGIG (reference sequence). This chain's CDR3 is CAWSVPLPSGYTF. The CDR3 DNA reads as TGTGCCTGGAGTGTCCCCCTCCCTAGTGGCTACACCTTC.

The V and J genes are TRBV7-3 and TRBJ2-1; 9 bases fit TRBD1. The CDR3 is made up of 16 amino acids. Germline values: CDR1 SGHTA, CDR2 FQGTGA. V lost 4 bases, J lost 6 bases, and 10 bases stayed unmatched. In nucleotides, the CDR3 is TGTGCCAGCAGCTCCAAGAGGACAGGGGCCATCAATGAGCAGTTCTTC. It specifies CASSSKRTGAINEQFF.

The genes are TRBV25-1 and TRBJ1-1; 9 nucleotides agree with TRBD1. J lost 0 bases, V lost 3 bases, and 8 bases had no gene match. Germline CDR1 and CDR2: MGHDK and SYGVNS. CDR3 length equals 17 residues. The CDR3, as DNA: TGTGCCAGCAGTGACCACAGGGGGCGAGGGATGAACACTGAAGCTTTCTTT. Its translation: CASSDHRGRGMNTEAFF.

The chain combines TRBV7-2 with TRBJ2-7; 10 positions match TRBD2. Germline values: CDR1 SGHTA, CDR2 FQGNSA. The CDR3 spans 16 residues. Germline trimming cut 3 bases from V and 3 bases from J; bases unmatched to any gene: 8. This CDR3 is CASSFRWSGGDYEQYF. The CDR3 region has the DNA TGTGCCAGCAGCTTTAGGTGGAGCGGGGGGGACTACGAGCAGTACTTC.

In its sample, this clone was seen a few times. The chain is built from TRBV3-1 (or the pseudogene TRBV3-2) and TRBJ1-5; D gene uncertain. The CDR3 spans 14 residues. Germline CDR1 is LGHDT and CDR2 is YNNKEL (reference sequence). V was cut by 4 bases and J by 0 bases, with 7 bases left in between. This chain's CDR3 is CASSRHLSNQPQHF. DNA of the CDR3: TGTGCCAGCAGCCGACATCTTAGCAATCAGCCCCAGCATTTT.

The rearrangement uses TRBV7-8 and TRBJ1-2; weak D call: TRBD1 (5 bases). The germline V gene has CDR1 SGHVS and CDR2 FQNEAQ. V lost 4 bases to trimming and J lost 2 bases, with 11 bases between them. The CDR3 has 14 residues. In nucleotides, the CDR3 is TGTGCCAGCAGCTACGGAGGGGTGAACTATGGCTACACCTTC. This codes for CASSYGGVNYGYTF.

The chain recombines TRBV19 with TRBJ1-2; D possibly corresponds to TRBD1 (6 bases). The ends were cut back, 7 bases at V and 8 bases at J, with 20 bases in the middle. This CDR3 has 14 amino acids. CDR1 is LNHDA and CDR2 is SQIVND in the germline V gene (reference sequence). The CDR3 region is CASKWLGATQGYTF. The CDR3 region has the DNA TGTGCCAGTAAATGGTTGGGGGCGACGCAGGGCTACACCTTC.

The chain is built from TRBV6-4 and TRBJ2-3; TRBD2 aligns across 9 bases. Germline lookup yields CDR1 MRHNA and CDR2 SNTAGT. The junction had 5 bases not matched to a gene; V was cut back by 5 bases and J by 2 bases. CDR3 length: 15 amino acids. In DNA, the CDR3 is TGTGCCAGCAGTTCTAGCGGGGCCTCCACAGATACGCAGTATTTT. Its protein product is CASSSSGASTDTQYF.

Written as DNA, the CDR3 is TGTGCCAGCAGGGTCCGGACAGGAAAAACGGCTGAAGCTTTCTTT. Translating gives CASRVRTGKTAEAFF. The V call is TRBV6-5, the J call TRBJ1-1; 7 bases fit TRBD1. The germline gives CDR1 MNHEY, CDR2 SVGAGI. The CDR3 is 15 residues long. V lost 6 bases to trimming and J lost 6 bases; unmatched junction nucleotides: 13.

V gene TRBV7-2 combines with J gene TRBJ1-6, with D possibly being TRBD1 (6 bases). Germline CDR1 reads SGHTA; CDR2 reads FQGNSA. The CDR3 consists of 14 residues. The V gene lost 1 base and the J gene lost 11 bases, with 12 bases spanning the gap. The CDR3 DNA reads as TGTGCCAGCAGCTTAGTCGGAGACAGGACACCCCTCCACTTT. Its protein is CASSLVGDRTPLHF.

CDR3 sequence reads: CASSQDFDSLTDTQYF. The CDR3, as DNA: TGCGCCAGCAGCCAAGATTTTGACTCCCTGACAGATACGCAGTATTTT. The chain joins TRBV4-3 to TRBJ2-3; no reliable D call. Germline CDR1 LGHNA, CDR2 YSLEER. V was shortened by 0 bases and J by 3 bases, with 13 bases between the two germline ends. The CDR3 has 16 amino acids.